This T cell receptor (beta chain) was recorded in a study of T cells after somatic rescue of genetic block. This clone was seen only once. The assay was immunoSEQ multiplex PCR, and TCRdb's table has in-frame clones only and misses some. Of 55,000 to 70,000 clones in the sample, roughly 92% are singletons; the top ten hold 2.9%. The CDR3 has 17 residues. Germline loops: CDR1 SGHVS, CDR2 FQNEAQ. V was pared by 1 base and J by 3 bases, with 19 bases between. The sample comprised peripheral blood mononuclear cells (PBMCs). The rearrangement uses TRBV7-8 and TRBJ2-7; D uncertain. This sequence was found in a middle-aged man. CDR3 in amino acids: CASSLVPIGSLGYEQYF. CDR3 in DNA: TGTGCCAGCAGCTTAGTACCCATCGGGTCTCTTGGCTACGAGCAGTACTTC.